This T cell receptor beta chain originates from a study of regulatory T cells in long-lasting Graves disease. Study-wide points: Thyroid tissue was not studied; only peripheral blood was.

Building of the TCR beta libraries involved iRepertoire HTBI primers and Arm-PCR of CDR3 regions. TCRdb re-analysed the multiplex PCR reads in MiXCR, keeping a single row per CDR3 protein. The sample lists under 450,000 distinct CDR3 sequences; about 17% were seen once. The table lists this clonotype with many counts. The antigen is undetermined. Time point in this sample: newly diagnosed GD, antithyroid drugs for less than 3 months. PBMC RNA served as the TCR library source. CDR1 and CDR2 (germline): LNHNV, YYDKDF (reference sequence). This CDR3 is 16 amino acids long. Trimming took 1 base from V and 6 from J, leaving 16 bases between them. The same data also went into a second study, on T cells in Graves' hyperthyroidism and ophthalmopathy. From that second work: The HTBI set primed first-round TCR CDR3 RT-PCR. Classification by a 13 V-J model distinguished ophthalmopathy from stable hyperthyroidism.

Sample: peripheral blood mononuclear cells (PBMCs), taken at new diagnosis, from a patient treated with antithyroid drugs. This chain connects TRBV15 to TRBJ2-1; TRBD2 is a possible D gene (7 bases). This clonotype was obtained from a young woman with Graves disease. CDR3 protein: CATSRVRGAILNEQFF. The CDR3 DNA is TGTGCCACCAGCAGAGTTCGGGGGGCCATCCTCAATGAGCAGTTCTTC.